These 14 T cell receptor beta chains share one sample of origin, sequenced in a study of blood T cell repertoires in COVID-19 (dated by TCRdb to about 2020). The library was obtained by the immunoSEQ multiplex PCR assay. Imported from immuneACCESS, the table was reduced by TCRdb to in-frame sequences with V and J called. These copies leave out some clones; in studies compared against another copy, an unresolved V gene accounts for under half, and the cause of the remainder is not known. The sample table contains over 250,000 clones; only one count was recorded for 85% of them. 4.5% to 6% of the sample rests with the top ten. Sequenced input: peripheral blood. The receptors shown here come from a man in his forties or fifties with active or convalescent COVID-19.

This clone has only one observation. This rearrangement joins TRBV19 to TRBJ2-1, with TRBD2 as a possible D gene (6 bases). The CDR3 runs to 15 residues. Looked up from germline, CDR1 is LNHDA and CDR2 is SQIVND (reference sequence). Trimming took 1 base from V and 7 from J, leaving 14 bases between them. CDR3 sequence (DNA): TGTGCCAGTAGTATAGGGGGAGGTCGTAGAAATGAGCAGTTCTTC. Its protein product is CASSIGGGRRNEQFF.

The chain links TRBV19 to TRBJ1-5; D not resolved. This CDR3 region has 13 residues. The V gene's germline CDR1 is LNHDA and CDR2 SQIVND (reference sequence). The ends were cut back, 3 bases at V and 3 bases at J, with 6 bases in the middle. This chain's CDR3 is CASSMTYNQPQHF. CDR3 in DNA: TGTGCCAGTAGTATGACATACAATCAGCCCCAGCATTTT.

This chain links TRBV14 with TRBJ1-1; D is ambiguous. The germline V gene encodes CDR1 SGHDN and CDR2 FVKESK. V lost 0 bases to trimming and J lost 3 bases, with 14 bases between them. The CDR3 sequence is 16 residues long. The CDR3 loop reads CASSQDRLGEDTEAFF. The CDR3 DNA sequence: TGTGCCAGCAGCCAAGATCGTTTGGGAGAGGACACTGAAGCTTTCTTT.

J is TRBJ2-1 and V is TRBV7-8; tentative D call: TRBD2 (6 bases). V lost 0 bases and J 6 bases, leaving 9 bases between the germline ends. The germline V gene encodes CDR1 SGHVS and CDR2 FQNEAQ. CDR3 length equals 14 residues. The CDR3: CASSLARLVNEQFF. As DNA, the CDR3 is TGTGCCAGCAGCTTAGCCCGACTAGTCAATGAGCAGTTCTTC.

V is TRBV7-9 and J is TRBJ2-7, with TRBD1 matching over 9 bases. Per the germline V gene, CDR1 is SEHNR and CDR2 is FQNEAQ (reference sequence). V was clipped by 4 bases and J by 3 bases; unmatched bases: 7. This CDR3 is 15 amino acids long. This CDR3 reads CASSSTGTGHYEQYF. In nucleotides, the CDR3 is TGTGCCAGCAGCTCGACCGGGACAGGGCACTACGAGCAGTACTTC. The variable domain in full, with the rest retrieved from reference TRBV7-9 and TRBJ2-7, is DTGVSQNPRHKITKRGQNVTFRCDPISEHNRLYWYRQTLGQGPEFLTYFQNEAQLEKSRLLSDRFSAERPKGSFSTLEIQRTEQGDSAMYLCASSSTGTGHYEQYFGPGTRLTVT.

CDR3 DNA: TGTGCCAGCTCAACGGAGGCGTCCTACAATGAGCAGTTCTTC. This translates into CASSTEASYNEQFF. The gene calls are TRBV18 and TRBJ2-1, with D perhaps TRBD2 (5 bases). The length of the CDR3 is 14 residues. Germline V gene sequence: CDR1 KGHSH, CDR2 LQKENI. V lost 5 bases, J lost 1 base, and 9 bases lay in between.

The chain links TRBV6-2 or TRBV6-3 to TRBJ2-5; a possible D gene is TRBD1 (5 bases). Germline CDR1 reads MNHEY; CDR2 reads SVGEGT. The CDR3 length is 13 residues. Trimming removed 6 bases from V and 5 bases from J, with 13 bases in between. CDR3 in amino acids: CASSSRAGETQYF. The CDR3 region has the DNA TGTGCCAGCAGCTCCAGGGCTGGGGAGACCCAGTACTTC.

This clone has only a few counts. The chain employs TRBV30 and TRBJ2-2; 8 bases fit TRBD1. The CDR3 is 14 residues long. Germline V CDR1 and CDR2: GTSNPN, SVGIG (reference sequence). V shed 4 bases and J 8 bases; nucleotides not matched to a gene: 9. The CDR3 sequence: CAWKRTGFYGELFF. The CDR3 nucleotides read TGTGCCTGGAAGCGGACAGGGTTCTATGGGGAGCTGTTTTTT.

The chain employs TRBV11-3 and TRBJ1-5, with D possibly TRBD1 on 5 matching bases. V was shortened by 0 bases and J by 8 bases, with 14 bases between the two germline ends. CDR3 length: 15 amino acids. In germline, CDR1 is SGHNT, CDR2 YENEEA. CDR3 amino acids: CASSLDRPGVEPQHF. DNA of the CDR3: TGTGCCAGCAGCTTAGATCGGCCGGGGGTTGAGCCCCAGCATTTT. Full variable domain (rest looked up from reference TRBV11-3 and TRBJ1-5): EAGVVQSPRYKIIEKKQPVAFWCNPISGHNTLYWYLQNLGQGPELLIRYENEEAVDDSQLPKDRFSAERLKGVDSTLKIQPAELGDSAVYLCASSLDRPGVEPQHFGDGTRLSIL.

The V and J genes are TRBV11-1 and TRBJ2-1; TRBD2 aligns across 7 bases. V lost 7 bases, J lost 10 bases, and 16 bases stayed unmatched. Germline assignment: CDR1 SGHAT and CDR2 FQDESV (reference sequence). This CDR3 comprises 15 residues. CDR3 sequence: CASKGGSIQVGEQFF. The CDR3 DNA reads TGTGCCAGCAAAGGCGGGAGCATACAGGTCGGGGAGCAGTTCTTC.

The rearrangement joins TRBV2 to TRBJ2-2; TRBD2 matches 7 bases. The CDR3 runs to 14 residues. Losses at the gene ends were 8 bases for V and 5 bases for J; bases not matched to a gene: 8. The germline V gene encodes CDR1 SNHLY and CDR2 FYNNEI. CDR3 bases: TGTGCCAGCTTAAGGCGGGAGATAACCGGGGAGCTGTTTTTT. The encoded protein is CASLRREITGELFF. Looking up the rest from reference TRBV2 and TRBJ2-2 gives the full variable domain: EPEVTQTPSHQVTQMGQEVILRCVPISNHLYFYWYRQILGQKVEFLVSFYNNEISEKSEIFDDQFSVERPDGSNFTLKIRSTKLEDSAMYFCASLRREITGELFFGEGSRLTVL.

The chain is built from TRBV5-8 and TRBJ2-7, with D unresolved. CDR1 and CDR2 from the germline V gene are SGHTS and YDEGEE. Trimming cost V 4 bases and J 2 bases, with 16 bases left between them. The CDR3 covers 15 residues. Here the CDR3 reads CASSIPTRSTYEQYF. In DNA form, the CDR3 reads TGTGCCAGCAGCATACCCACCCGGTCCACCTACGAGCAGTACTTC.

This clone was picked up one time. The V and J genes are TRBV6-6 and TRBJ1-6; 7 bases are a match to TRBD1. The CDR3 has 14 amino acids. Germline CDR1 MNHNY, CDR2 SVGAGI (reference sequence). V lost 7 bases and J lost 5; bases outside the gene matches: 5. In nucleotides, the CDR3 is TGTGCCAGCACCTTAACAGGGGATAATTCACCCCTCCACTTT. This translates into CASTLTGDNSPLHF.

The V gene is TRBV27, the J gene TRBJ2-1, with 8 nucleotides matching TRBD1. CDR1 is MNHEY, CDR2 SMNVEV, per germline (reference sequence). This CDR3 spans 15 amino acids. V trimming: 1 base; J trimming: 4 bases; junction bases outside the gene matches: 3. This CDR3 reads CASSLWTGFYNEQFF. Written as DNA, the CDR3 is TGTGCCAGCAGTTTATGGACAGGGTTTTACAATGAGCAGTTCTTC.